This T cell receptor beta chain was recovered during a study of HIV-infected patients and healthy controls (dated by TCRdb to about 2014). Background on the whole study: CD4 counts were modestly but significantly increased in 14 of 16 patients after three months of therapy, but they remained below normal ranges. Patients lacked overall T-cell lymphocytopenia, and total CDR3 counts per chain did not differ significantly from controls. After a further year of therapy, viral load was undetectable in all patients, having already become undetectable in 11 of 16 patients by the second bleed. The study asked whether deep sequencing of the TCR repertoire from small blood samples of HIV patients could detect immune perturbation and reconstitution. CD8 counts did not change consistently during early therapy, while the CD4:CD8 ratio increased slightly. The full study reports these points: The dynamics of distinct T-cell subpopulations could not be separated, and sequencing depth was restricted, because whole blood was used. Only sixteen HIV-infected individuals were processed, which the authors considered a major limit on how widely the findings apply. By Jaccard index and by the count of highly shared sequences, healthy controls shared more CDR3s between individuals than HIV+ patients did. HIV-associated CDR3s exhibited a significant reduction in frequency during therapy, whereas CMV-associated CDR3s exhibited no significant change, although the majority increased in frequency. HIV-infected repertoires showed significantly elevated mean Gini indices relative to controls, which possibly reflects oligoclonality. Unequal numbers of distinct sequences between patients and controls complicated comparisons, and size-matching overweighted rare events from HIV-infected data. Healthy control repertoires showed roughly threefold more distinct CDR3s and higher Shannon diversity than untreated HIV+ repertoires. The observed differences in diversity were not explained by the slight differences in age and sex profiles between the study cohorts. Pairing of alpha and beta chains was not determined in the samples. Compared with controls, HIV-infected patients showed significantly different mean usage of eight alpha and eight beta V genes. In the study, no determination of donor HLA types was made. In size-matched repertoire data, the apparent post-therapy recovery of the Gini index in HIV-infected patients was not replicated. Alpha-chain CDR3s from MAIT cells appeared at high frequency in healthy controls but were severely depleted in HIV+ repertoires.

SuperScript III was used to reverse transcribe 500 ng RNA with primers targeting the alpha and beta constant regions. Separate alpha and beta chain libraries were generated by chain-specific third strand synthesis with multiplexing indices. The protocol used a single primer pair to amplify all rearrangements within a chain, which avoided primer bias, and attached molecular barcodes to each cDNA molecule. T4 RNA Ligase 1 joined purified cDNA to a 5' RACE adapter that carried a random hexamer and the SP2 sequencing primer site. With slow temperature ramps used to favor optimal annealing, second strand synthesis was primed from the SP2 site with Phusion polymerase. Two random hexamer sequences, both added before amplification and joined together, made up the 12-nucleotide barcode of each molecule. A short first PCR added P5 and P7 adapter elements plus a second index, followed by an approximately 25-cycle amplification PCR with P5s and P7 primers. The libraries went through 25 to 35 PCR cycles in total, were quantified on a Qubit, were sized on a Bioanalyzer, and were diluted to approximately 4.2 nM. Sequencing of the normalized libraries was performed on an Illumina MiSeq with 2 x 250 paired-end kits. MinElute columns were the means by which the reverse transcription reactions were cleaned up, and the reactions were eluted into around 9.9 ul Tris-Cl. Adapter ligations ran for 23 hours at 16 degrees C and were afterwards cleaned with AMPure XP beads at a 1:1 ratio. In the paper's pipeline: Demultiplexed FASTQ files were processed with a modified Decombinator that output V, J, insert and barcode information. Any sequence that shared a barcode yet differed from the dominant sequence was discarded as an error, and the number of original cDNA molecules was estimated by counting barcodes clustered at Levenshtein distance 3. Downstream analyses used R packages ineq, vegan, igraph and RCytoscape, with IMGT nomenclature and CDR3 definitions. The authors computed V gene usage over distinct sequences and counted each TCR a single time to avoid skew from clonal expansion. Whenever two unique CDR3 amino acid sequences within a donor differed by a single Levenshtein edit, similarity networks linked them. Published HIV-specific CDR3s (around 100 alpha, approximately 680 beta) and CMV-specific CDR3s (more than 12 alpha, around 240 beta) were compiled and searched for in the repertoires. It was shown by random subsampling to size-matched repertoires that the decreased diversity of patients was not caused by their lower sequence numbers. Using fastp at Q25 and MiXCR, TCRdb reprocessed the public reads and kept productive beta chains. Under each unique CDR3 protein, matching rows form one entry showing the most common genes and DNA. TCRdb's processing, not the authors', yielded these V and J calls. In this sample the table shows several thousand distinct CDR3 sequences, 9% to 9.5% of which occur a single time. The top ten constitute over 15% of the sample.

The germline ends are 7 bases apart after V is trimmed by 3 bases and J by 5 bases. The germline V gene (reference sequence) specifies DFQATT as CDR1 and SNEGSKA as CDR2. The CDR3 numbers 11 residues from cysteine through phenylalanine. CDR3 DNA only is kept here, 33 bases in frame from base 1. Whole blood was used without cell fractionation, so all unsorted peripheral T cells were reflected in the repertoire. An approximately 2.6 ml sample of peripheral blood was drawn into Tempus tubes for RNA extraction. The first sixteen eligible patients were processed from the enrolled HIV-infected adults, who had not yet received antiretroviral therapy and were about to begin treatment. Treatment interruptions were among the grounds for excluding patients from enrollment, as were febrile or AIDS-related illness, tumors, hepatitis B or C coinfection, immunomodulatory therapy and recent vaccination. The TURBO-DNase kit was used to remove leftover genomic DNA, and GLOBINclear was used to deplete globin mRNA. Just before antiretroviral therapy was started, pretreatment blood was collected from HIV-infected patients.

This clonotype is deemed medium-sized (0.01 to 0.1%). Its target antigen remains unknown. No clone much larger than this one lies a single base away; base qualities are absent. Sequenced material: blood, taken before antiretroviral therapy. Recombination connected TRBV20-1 to TRBJ2-5, with no confidently assigned D gene. This sequence was found in an adult with HIV infection. The nucleotide sequence reads TGCAGTGCTAGCCCCTCTGAGACCCAGTACTTC. Translated, it gives CSASPSETQYF.